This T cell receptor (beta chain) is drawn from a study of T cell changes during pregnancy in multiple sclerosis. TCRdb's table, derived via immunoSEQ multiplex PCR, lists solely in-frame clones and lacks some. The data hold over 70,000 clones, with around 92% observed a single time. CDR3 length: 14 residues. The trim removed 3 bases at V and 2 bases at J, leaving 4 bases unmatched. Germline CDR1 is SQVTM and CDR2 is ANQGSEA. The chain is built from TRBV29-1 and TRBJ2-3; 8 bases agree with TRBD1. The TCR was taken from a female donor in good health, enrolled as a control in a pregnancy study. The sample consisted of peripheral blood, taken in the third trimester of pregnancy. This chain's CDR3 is CSVETGDSTDTQYF. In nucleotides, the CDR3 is TGCAGCGTTGAGACAGGGGACTCCACAGATACGCAGTATTTT.